Each of the 14 T cell receptor beta chains below was sequenced from the same sample in a study of identical twins. TCRdb re-analysed the 5' RACE reads in MiXCR, keeping a single row per CDR3 protein. The sample lists a few hundred thousand distinct CDR3 sequences, about 8% occurring once. The sample was also linked to a second study, of yellow fever vaccine responses in identical twins.

Sequenced sample: CD8+ T cells sorted from blood. The receptors were gathered from a woman younger than 30 in good health.

The J gene is TRBJ2-1, the V gene TRBV19; unclear D gene. V gave up 1 base and J gave up 9 bases, with 7 bases separating them. Germline CDR1 is LNHDA and CDR2 is SQIVND (reference sequence). This CDR3 has 12 amino acids. CDR3 protein: CASSIGGREQFF. Written as DNA, the CDR3 is TGTGCCAGTAGTATAGGTGGGCGTGAGCAGTTCTTC.

This clonotype was counted between two and nine times. The chain employs TRBV2 and TRBJ2-1, with unresolved D. This CDR3 region has 15 residues. Germline values: CDR1 SNHLY, CDR2 FYNNEI. Trimming removed 4 bases at V and 0 bases at J, with 10 bases between. The DNA for the CDR3 is TGTGCCAGCAGTGGAGGAACAAGCTCCTACAATGAGCAGTTCTTC. It yields the protein CASSGGTSSYNEQFF.

This clonotype was seen a few times. Here the CDR3 DNA reads TGTGCCAGCAGCCTCTGGGGGGGAGGCAATGAGCAGTTCTTC. Residues: CASSLWGGGNEQFF. The chain recombines TRBV9 with TRBJ2-1; TRBD2 agrees at 7 bases. Per the germline V gene, CDR1 is SGDLS and CDR2 is YYNGEE. V dropped 4 bases and J dropped 6; count of bases not matched to a gene: 7. This CDR3 spans 14 amino acids.

Regarding this clonotype: The junction and the germline gene differ at one end; a read error may be behind it. The chain recombines TRBV15 with TRBJ2-7; D could derive from TRBD1 or TRBD2 (6 bases each). CDR3 length: 15 amino acids. Germline CDR1 LNHNV, CDR2 YYDKDF (reference sequence). The CDR3 DNA reads TGTGCCACCAGCAGAGGGTCCGGGGGCCCCTACGTGCAGTACTTC. This codes for CATSRGSGGPYVQYF.

This clonotype was counted ten times or more. The chain combines TRBV29-1 with TRBJ2-7; D is possibly TRBD1 (7 bases). The germline V gene has CDR1 SQVTM and CDR2 ANQGSEA. V was cut by 1 base and J by 3 bases, with 13 bases left in between. CDR3 size: 14 residues. In DNA form, the CDR3 reads TGCAGCGTTGAAGTCGGGGGACAGAACTACGAGCAGTACTTC. Protein product: CSVEVGGQNYEQYF.

The rearrangement joins TRBV6-1 to TRBJ2-3; 7 bases are shared with TRBD2. V was clipped by 6 bases and J by 2 bases; unmatched bases: 11. The V gene's germline CDR1 is MNHNS and CDR2 SASEGT. CDR3 length equals 16 residues. Here the CDR3 reads CASRPAGDGNTDTQYF. The CDR3 DNA reads as TGTGCCAGCAGGCCCGCGGGAGATGGGAACACAGATACGCAGTATTTT.

This clonotype was found a few times. V and J are TRBV27 and TRBJ2-6, with D unclear. This CDR3 has 14 residues. The germline CDR1 and CDR2 sequences are MNHEY and SMNVEV (reference sequence). The V gene lost 5 bases and the J gene lost 11 bases, with 16 bases spanning the gap. The CDR3 here is CASSADNSLDVLTF. CDR3 in DNA: TGTGCCAGCAGTGCTGACAACTCCCTGGACGTCCTGACTTTC.

The V call is TRBV4-2, the J call TRBJ2-7; 7 bases fit TRBD2. In germline, CDR1 is LGHNA, CDR2 YNFKEQ. Unmatched junction bases numbered 14, after V lost 4 bases and J lost 2 bases. The CDR3 extends over 17 amino acids. For the CDR3, the DNA is TGTGCCAGCAGCCCCCAATACGGCCTAGCGGACACCTACGAGCAGTACTTC. Translation: CASSPQYGLADTYEQYF.

The chain employs TRBV4-3 and TRBJ2-3; D ambiguous. The CDR3 has 15 residues. With 2 bases removed from V and 0 bases from J, the gap between germline ends came to 9 bases. Per the germline V gene, CDR1 is LGHNA and CDR2 is YSLEER. In nucleotides, the CDR3 is TGCGCCAGCAGCCAATCAATAGTAAGCACAGATACGCAGTATTTT. It codes for CASSQSIVSTDTQYF.

V and J are TRBV5-4 and TRBJ2-1; tentatively, D is TRBD1 or TRBD2 (6 bases each). V was clipped by 4 bases and J by 5 bases, with 10 bases between them. The CDR3 runs 13 residues. Germline V CDR1 and CDR2: SGHNT, YYREEE (reference sequence). The CDR3 bases are TGTGCCAGCAGCGGCGGGACAAACAATGAGCAGTTCTTC. This translates into CASSGGTNNEQFF.

CDR3 sequence reads: CSARDPFFDGMNTEAFF. The CDR3 nucleotides read TGCAGTGCTAGAGATCCTTTTTTCGACGGGATGAACACTGAAGCTTTCTTT. This chain joins TRBV20-1 and TRBJ1-1; D not certain. CDR1 is DFQATT and CDR2 is SNEGSKA in the germline V gene (reference sequence). The CDR3 consists of 17 residues. V was trimmed by 0 bases and J by 0 bases, leaving 17 bases between them.

V and J are TRBV5-1 and TRBJ2-1, with a possible D match to TRBD2 (5 bases). Germline V lookup: CDR1 SGHRS, CDR2 YFSETQ. Trimming shortened V by 0 bases and J by 12 bases, and 10 bases separated the two germline ends. This CDR3 contains 12 residues. The DNA of the CDR3 is TGCGCCAGCAGCTTGGGCTTCGAGGGGCAGTTCTTC. This translates into CASSLGFEGQFF.

This clonotype was recorded at least ten times. V is TRBV4-2 and J is TRBJ2-1; 11 bases line up with TRBD2. With 5 bases clipped from V and 3 bases from J, the junction kept 3 bases outside the gene matches. From germline, CDR1 is LGHNA and CDR2 YNFKEQ. This CDR3 has 15 amino acids. The CDR3 loop reads CASSATSGVYNEQFF. The CDR3 coding sequence is TGTGCCAGCAGCGCGACTAGCGGGGTCTACAATGAGCAGTTCTTC.

The chain is built from TRBV4-1 and TRBJ2-5, with 16 bases aligning to TRBD2. V shed 4 bases, J shed 5 bases, and the junction held 13 bases outside the gene matches. The length of the CDR3 is 19 residues. The V gene's germline CDR1 is MGHRA and CDR2 YSYEKL. The CDR3 reads CASSPLGLAGGERGETQYF. In DNA, the CDR3 is TGCGCCAGCAGCCCGTTGGGACTAGCGGGAGGGGAACGGGGCGAGACCCAGTACTTC.